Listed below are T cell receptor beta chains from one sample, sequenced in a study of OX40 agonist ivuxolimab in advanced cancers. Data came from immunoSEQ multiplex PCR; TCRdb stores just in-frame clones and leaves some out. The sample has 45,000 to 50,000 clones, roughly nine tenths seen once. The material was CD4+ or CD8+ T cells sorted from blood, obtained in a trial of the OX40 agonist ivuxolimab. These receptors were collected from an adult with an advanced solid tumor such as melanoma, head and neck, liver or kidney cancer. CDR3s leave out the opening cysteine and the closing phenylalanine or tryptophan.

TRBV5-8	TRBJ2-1	ASSLRGNYEQF
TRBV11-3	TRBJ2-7	ASSPEGSGGANEQY
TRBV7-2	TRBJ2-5	ASSLNRGETQY
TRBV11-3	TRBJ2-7	ASSLAPDSLYEQY
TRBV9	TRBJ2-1	ASSARDAPYNEQF
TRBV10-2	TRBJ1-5	ASSESTGYQPQH
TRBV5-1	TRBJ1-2	ASSTGTGEYGYT
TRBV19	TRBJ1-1	ASSIGNTEAF
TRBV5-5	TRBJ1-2	ASSLAAGTGYGYT
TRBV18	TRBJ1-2	ASSPTGTESYGYT
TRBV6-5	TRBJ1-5	ASSFAGQPQH
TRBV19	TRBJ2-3	ASRQGAGPDTQY
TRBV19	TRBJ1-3	ASSRTRGNTIY
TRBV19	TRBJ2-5	ASSPGTAQETQY
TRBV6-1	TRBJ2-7	ASTRGPGGYEQY
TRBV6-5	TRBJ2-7	ASSYFSGGYEQY
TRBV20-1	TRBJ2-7	SPGTTYEQY
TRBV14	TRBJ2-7	ASSQTTYEQY
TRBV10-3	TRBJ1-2	ASSEGGEYYGYT
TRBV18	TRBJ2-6	ASSLNRGGSGANVLT
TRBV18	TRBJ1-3	ASSPQQGDSGNTIY
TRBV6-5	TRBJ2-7	ASSYSGLAGAYEQY
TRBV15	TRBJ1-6	ATRRADSPLH
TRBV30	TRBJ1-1	AWSVLGPNTEAF
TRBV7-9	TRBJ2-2	ASSYKPLSSNTGELF
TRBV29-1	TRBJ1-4	SGGRSGEKLF
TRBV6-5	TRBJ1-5	ASSRRQAPNQPQH
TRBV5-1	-	ASSLTSGSYEQY
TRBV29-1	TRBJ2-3	SVEDRDRGADTQY
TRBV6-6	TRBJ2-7	ASSYPLSSGSYEQY
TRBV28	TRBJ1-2	ASSDLPQYGYT
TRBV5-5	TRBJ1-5	ASSFGRTNQPQH
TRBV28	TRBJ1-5	ASNGGNQPQH
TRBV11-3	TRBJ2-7	ASSSDYEQY
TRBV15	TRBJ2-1	ATSRDRLAWQF
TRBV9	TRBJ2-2	ASSRAPNTGELF
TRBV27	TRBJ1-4	ASSFRGLGEKLF
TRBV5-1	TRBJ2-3	ASSLGGRPSTDTQY
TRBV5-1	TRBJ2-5	ASSQGHGVVTQY
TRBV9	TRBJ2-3	ASSPPPGQGPLFPTDTQY
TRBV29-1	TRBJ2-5	SGFSGQETQY
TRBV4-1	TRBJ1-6	ASSQGGGLFPLH
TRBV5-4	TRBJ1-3	ASSFDRDRMVH
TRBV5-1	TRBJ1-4	ASSTTATNEKLF
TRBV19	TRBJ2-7	ASSTSGLAGGPTYEQY
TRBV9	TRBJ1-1	ASSGRDLNTEAF
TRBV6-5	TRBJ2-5	ASRGEGAQETQY
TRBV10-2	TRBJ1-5	ASSELGGGPAQPQH
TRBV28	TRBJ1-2	ASSLSTGAGGYT
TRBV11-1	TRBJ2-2	ASSGFGAFANTGELF
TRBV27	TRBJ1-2	ASSDSSYGYT
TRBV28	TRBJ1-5	ASSFLPVGNQPQH
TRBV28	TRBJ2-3	ASSRIDTQY
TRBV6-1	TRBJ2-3	ASSEDSGGVDTQY
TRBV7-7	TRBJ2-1	ASSLGAANNEQF